This TCR beta chain was sequenced during a study of CD8+ T cells in alopecia areata. Overall study findings and caveats: Since there was just one nonresponder, nobody can yet say how baseline CD8+ expansion ties to response.

The treatment is: oral pan-JAK inhibitor, 5-10 mg twice daily. The CDR3 sequence is 13 residues long. V gave up 6 bases and J gave up 8 bases; unmatched junction bases: 6. Germline V gene data show CDR1 as MGHDK and CDR2 as SYGVNS. Of note for this clone: Its antigen is not known.

Extracted from the samples, RNA was reverse transcribed into cDNA to serve as the sequencing template. The assay was immunoSEQ multiplex PCR, and TCRdb's table has in-frame clones only and misses some. The data show around 86,000 clones, just over 70% seen once. This TCR was recovered from a human donor with alopecia areata. The starting material was CD8+ T cells sorted from blood, obtained at week 44, from a patient treated with tofacitinib. The V and J genes are TRBV25-1 and TRBJ2-4; 8 bases match TRBD2. CDR3 sequence: CASRVAGNDIQYF. CDR3 coding DNA: TGTGCCAGCAGGGTAGCGGGGAATGACATTCAGTACTTC. The full variable domain, rest sourced from reference TRBV25-1 and TRBJ2-4, is EADIYQTPRYLVIGTGKKITLECSQTMGHDKMYWYQQDPGMELHLIHYSYGVNSTEKGDLSSESTVSRIRTEHFPLTLESARPSHTSQYLCASRVAGNDIQYFGAGTRLSVL.